The TCR beta chain described here comes from a study of regulatory T cells in long-lasting Graves disease. CDR1 is MDHEN and CDR2 is SYDVKM in the germline V gene. J lost 1 base, V lost 5 bases, and 10 bases had no gene match. The CDR3 covers 18 residues. Indicated time point: newly diagnosed GD, antithyroid drugs for less than 3 months. From RNA extracted from PBMCs, the TCR library was made. This clonotype was counted many times. Building of the TCR beta libraries involved iRepertoire HTBI primers and Arm-PCR of CDR3 regions. One entry per CDR3 protein results from TCRdb running MiXCR on the multiplex PCR reads. The sample has about 470,000 distinct CDR3 sequences; about 17% are singletons. The data were also submitted as part of a second study, on T cells in Graves' hyperthyroidism and ophthalmopathy. That paper notes: Initially, a first-round RT-PCR of the TCR CDR3 employed the HTBI primer set.

The rearrangement links TRBV28 to TRBJ2-3; 12 nucleotides line up with TRBD2. This receptor was taken from a man aged 35-49 years with Graves disease. The starting material was peripheral blood mononuclear cells (PBMCs), obtained at new diagnosis, from a patient treated with antithyroid drugs. CDR3: CASSPAGTSGWRTDTQYF. The CDR3 DNA is TGTGCCAGCAGTCCAGCCGGGACTAGCGGGTGGCGCACAGATACGCAGTATTTT.